Described below is a single T cell receptor (beta chain) sequence and its context. The antigen remains unidentified. Looked up from germline, CDR1 is ENHRY and CDR2 is SYGVKD. With 6 bases removed from V and 2 bases from J, the gap between germline ends came to 14 bases. The CDR3 covers 15 residues. The data were obtained in a study of cytomegalovirus exposure and HLA in healthy donors. Broader study findings: Researchers had no immune exposure information except CMV serostatus available. Cytomegalovirus status was reportedly diagnosed by the classifier with high sensitivity and specificity. From TCR beta sequences, most subjects' HLA-A and HLA-B alleles were reportedly predicted accurately.

PCR used 60 Vbeta primers and 13 Jbeta primers. As processed by the authors: As a later analysis found, there were roughly 80 million unique TCR beta chains, of which 8.5 million to 13 million were shared. The data were produced by immunoSEQ multiplex PCR, yet TCRdb's version contains in-frame clones alone and is incomplete. The V and J calls and the clone size are those of that table, but D and trimming were determined from the DNA. The table includes about 100,000 clones, 65% to 85% detected once. The sample comprised PBMCs. This sequence originates from a man in his forties or fifties in good health and CMV-seronegative. This sequence joins TRBV10-3 and TRBJ2-1; no definite D call. The CDR3 DNA reads as TGTGCCATCAGGGCCGCCTCAGGCCCCTACAATGAGCAGTTCTTC. This codes for CAIRAASGPYNEQFF.